Sequencing of this T cell receptor beta chain was carried out in a study of spatial heterogeneity in lung cancer. About the study: A T cell module score from matched bulk RNA-seq correlated strongly with TCR transcript counts in tumor regions.

Via MiXCR, TCRdb re-called the 5' RACE reads, giving one row per CDR3 protein. In the table there are roughly 1,200 distinct CDR3 sequences, 32% of which are singletons. This clonotype appeared a few times. The antigen remains undetermined. Since it is a stray read in a library aimed at alpha chains, this beta chain has a size that is not meaningful. Overall study findings and caveats: Tumoral mutation counts were tracked by counts of expanded intratumoral alpha and beta TCRs.

Documented time point: sample taken at primary tumor resection. The sequence derives from a male donor with early-stage non-small cell lung cancer. The sequencing used lung tumor tissue, collected at surgery.

CDR3 amino acids: CASSSPYLAGVYNEQFF. In nucleotides, the CDR3 is TGTGCCAGCAGTTCCCCGTATCTAGCGGGAGTGTACAATGAGCAGTTCTTC. J is TRBJ2-1 and V is TRBV6-2 or TRBV6-3; 10 bases line up with TRBD2. This CDR3 contains 17 residues. CDR1 and CDR2 from the germline V gene are MNHEY and SVGEGT. J gave up 4 bases and V 4 bases, and 10 bases lay outside the gene matches.